This TCR beta chain is drawn from a study of human CD4 T cells and Enterobacteriaceae. Study conclusions and caveats: Specific clonotypes appeared less expanded ex vivo than cross-reactive ones. Only same-donor CFSE-low culture sequences were used to infer reactivity.

Trimming shortened V by 1 base and J by 7 bases, and 18 bases separated the two germline ends. The CDR3 has 16 amino acids. Germline values: CDR1 SGDLS, CDR2 YYNGEE. As concerns this clone: Antigen unknown.

Memory CD4+ T cells were sorted as all CD4+ cells except CD45RA+CCR7+CD95- naive cells, over 95% pure. Swiss blood donation centers supplied the healthy donor blood. Assay: immunoSEQ multiplex PCR; the TCRdb copy retains only in-frame clones and omits some. In the table there are about 26,000 clones, about four fifths of which are singletons. The TCR was taken from a human donor in good health. This chain connects TRBV9 to TRBJ2-1; no definite D call. Input material: memory CD4+ T cells from blood. This CDR3 is CASSVSDGPPWNEQFF. In DNA form, the CDR3 reads TGTGCCAGCAGCGTATCGGACGGACCCCCGTGGAATGAGCAGTTCTTC.